One and the same sample provided the 2 T cell receptor beta chains below, sequenced in a study of blood T cell repertoires in COVID-19. The method was immunoSEQ multiplex PCR; TCRdb's version includes in-frame clones alone and lacks a portion of them. This sample has approximately 170,000 clones, with 85% found just once. The sample consisted of peripheral blood. These receptors originate from a woman of 80 years or more with COVID-19, enrolled during active disease.

The V and J genes are TRBV18 and TRBJ1-5; 8 bases align to TRBD1. Germline assignment: CDR1 KGHSH and CDR2 LQKENI. This CDR3 is built from 14 residues. Trimming cost V 3 bases and J 2 bases; bases outside gene matches: 0. This CDR3 is CASSPGQGNQPQHF. The CDR3 nucleotides read TGTGCCAGCTCACCGGGACAGGGCAATCAGCCCCAGCATTTT.

The rearrangement links TRBV20-1 to TRBJ2-1; 8 bases line up with TRBD2. Germline CDR1 reads DFQATT; CDR2 reads SNEGSKA (reference sequence). The CDR3 extends over 14 amino acids. V lost 6 bases to trimming and J lost 8 bases; unmatched junction nucleotides: 12. The CDR3 is CSASSGEGLDEQFF. CDR3 DNA: TGCAGTGCCAGTAGCGGGGAGGGCCTCGATGAGCAGTTCTTC.